The 28 T cell receptor beta chains below were found in one sample sequenced in a study of cytomegalovirus exposure and HLA in healthy donors. The PCR used 60 Vbeta and 13 Jbeta primers. TCRdb keeps only in-frame clones here, not all; method: immunoSEQ multiplex PCR. The sample includes approximately 290,000 clones, 75% to 85% of them seen just once. The specimen sequenced was PBMCs. The receptors stem from a girl aged 2 to 10 in good health and CMV-seronegative.

The chain is built from TRBV13 and TRBJ1-5; D is undetermined. The germline V gene encodes CDR1 PRHDT and CDR2 FYEKMQ (reference sequence). The CDR3 has 12 amino acids. V lost 1 base to trimming and J lost 6 bases, with 4 bases between them. The CDR3 region is CASSLAGQPQHF. CDR3 DNA: TGTGCCAGCAGCTTAGCAGGTCAGCCCCAGCATTTT.

V is TRBV2 and J is TRBJ2-7, with 7 bases aligning to TRBD1. In germline, CDR1 is SNHLY, CDR2 FYNNEI. There are 18 residues in the CDR3. V was pared by 5 bases and J by 0 bases, with 16 bases of the junction left unmatched. CDR3 sequence (DNA): TGTGCCAGCAGTTCGCGTCAACGGACAGGCAAAGACTCCTACGAGCAGTACTTC. Translated: CASSSRQRTGKDSYEQYF.

Regarding this clone: Other DNA sequences within the sample encode an identical CDR3. This chain joins TRBV27 and TRBJ2-1; 8 bases fit TRBD2. V was clipped by 2 bases and J by 4 bases; unmatched bases: 1. Looked up from germline, CDR1 is MNHEY and CDR2 is SMNVEV (reference sequence). The CDR3 contains 14 residues. CDR3 in amino acids: CASSLAGGYNEQFF. The CDR3 DNA sequence: TGTGCCAGCAGTTTAGCGGGGGGTTACAATGAGCAGTTCTTC.

The gene calls are TRBV5-1 and TRBJ2-3; the match to TRBD2 covers 16 bases. Losses at the gene ends were 5 bases for V and 4 bases for J; bases not matched to a gene: 10. Germline CDR1 reads SGHRS; CDR2 reads YFSETQ. This CDR3 has 18 amino acids. CDR3 residues: CASSFGTSGGAGADTQYF. CDR3 sequence (DNA): TGCGCCAGCAGTTTCGGGACTAGCGGGGGGGCAGGGGCAGATACGCAGTATTTT.

V and J are TRBV7-9 and TRBJ2-7; 7 nucleotides align to TRBD1. The CDR3 spans 16 residues. The germline CDR1 and CDR2 sequences are SEHNR and FQNEAQ (reference sequence). Trimming at V came to 5 bases and at J to 1 base, leaving 11 bases not matched to a gene. CDR3 region: CASSGDRDRKSYEQYF. Here the CDR3 DNA reads TGTGCCAGCAGCGGGGACCGGGACAGAAAATCCTACGAGCAGTACTTC.

This chain links TRBV10-3 with TRBJ2-3; D is possibly TRBD2 (7 bases). The CDR3 consists of 17 residues. The germline V gene encodes CDR1 ENHRY and CDR2 SYGVKD. Trimming stripped 2 bases from V and 2 bases from J, with 17 bases between. In DNA, the CDR3 is TGTGCCATCAGTGAGAGTCCGGGCGGGGGCGTCACAGATACGCAGTATTTT. Its protein is CAISESPGGGVTDTQYF.

The gene calls are TRBV5-1 and TRBJ2-7, with 8 bases aligning to TRBD1. With V trimmed by 2 bases and J by 4 bases, 11 bases remained unmatched. From germline, CDR1 is SGHRS and CDR2 YFSETQ. This CDR3 is built from 16 residues. The CDR3 nucleotides read TGCGCCAGCAGCTTAGGGACAGGATCGAACCCTTACGAGCAGTACTTC. As protein: CASSLGTGSNPYEQYF.

The chain employs TRBV5-4 and TRBJ2-2; TRBD2 agrees at 7 bases. Germline-derived CDR1 and CDR2 are SGHNT and YYREEE (reference sequence). The CDR3 is made up of 17 amino acids. The junction had 13 bases not matched to a gene; V was cut back by 2 bases and J by 6 bases. The DNA for the CDR3 is TGTGCCAGCAGCTTTTCAAGGGCTAGCGGACCACCCGGGGAGCTGTTTTTT. This translates into CASSFSRASGPPGELFF. The full variable domain, completed using reference TRBV5-4 and TRBJ2-2, is ETGVTQSPTHLIKTRGQQVTLRCSSQSGHNTVSWYQQALGQGPQFIFQYYREEENGRGNFPPRFSGLQFPNYSSELNVNALELDDSALYLCASSFSRASGPPGELFFGEGSRLTVL.

The gene calls are TRBV2 and TRBJ1-5; D unresolved. The CDR3 extends over 17 amino acids. Germline V gene sequence: CDR1 SNHLY, CDR2 FYNNEI. Trimming stripped 7 bases from V and 3 bases from J, with 22 bases between. Here the CDR3 DNA reads TGTGCCAGCACCCCTGGTTTGAGGGCACCAGACAATCAGCCCCAGCATTTT. Its protein is CASTPGLRAPDNQPQHF.

The J gene is TRBJ2-3, the V gene TRBV5-5; 7 bases map to TRBD2. Germline trimming cut 2 bases from V and 4 bases from J; bases unmatched to any gene: 4. This CDR3 is 14 amino acids long. Germline V gives CDR1 SGHKS, CDR2 YYEKEE (reference sequence). The CDR3 coding sequence is TGTGCCAGCAGCTTTGGGGGGGTGGCAGATACGCAGTATTTT. Its protein is CASSFGGVADTQYF.

The J gene is TRBJ2-3, the V gene TRBV10-3, with TRBD2 matching 8 bases. V lost 11 bases, J lost 8 bases, and 15 bases stayed unmatched. Germline V gives CDR1 ENHRY, CDR2 SYGVKD. This CDR3 region has 14 residues. The CDR3 spells CAPGGTPFIVTQYF. The DNA for the CDR3 is TGTGCCCCGGGGGGGACCCCTTTTATAGTTACGCAGTATTTT.

The chain couples TRBV6-5 to TRBJ1-4; 9 nucleotides match TRBD1. J gave up 7 bases and V 0 bases, and 3 bases lay outside the gene matches. Germline values: CDR1 MNHEY, CDR2 SVGAGI. CDR3 length: 15 amino acids. CDR3 sequence reads: CASSYSGTGLEKLFF. The CDR3 bases are TGTGCCAGCAGTTACTCGGGGACAGGGCTTGAAAAACTGTTTTTT.

The genes are TRBV5-4 and TRBJ2-3, with TRBD1 identical over 12 bases. V gave up 0 bases and J gave up 3 bases; unmatched junction bases: 11. Germline values: CDR1 SGHNT, CDR2 YYREEE (reference sequence). The CDR3 extends over 19 amino acids. The CDR3: CASSLAEGQGARITDTQYF. The CDR3 region has the DNA TGTGCCAGCAGCTTGGCCGAGGGACAGGGGGCGCGGATAACAGATACGCAGTATTTT.

V is TRBV5-4 and J is TRBJ2-1; 8 nucleotides match TRBD2. This CDR3 contains 15 residues. Germline V gene sequence: CDR1 SGHNT, CDR2 YYREEE (reference sequence). V trimming: 0 bases; J trimming: 7 bases; junction bases outside the gene matches: 6. As DNA, the CDR3 is TGTGCCAGCAGCTTGGCCTGGACTAGCTTGAATGAGCAGTTCTTC. Its protein product is CASSLAWTSLNEQFF.

The V and J genes are TRBV28 and TRBJ1-4; TRBD1 agrees at 7 bases. Germline V gene data show CDR1 as MDHEN and CDR2 as SYDVKM. This CDR3 comprises 15 residues. V was pared by 5 bases and J by 6 bases, with 9 bases of the junction left unmatched. DNA of the CDR3: TGTGCCAGCAGTGCGACAGGGCAGGGAGATGAAAAACTGTTTTTT. This sequence encodes CASSATGQGDEKLFF.

This clone came up a few times. J is TRBJ2-5 and V is TRBV10-3; D possibly corresponds to TRBD1 (6 bases). Germline lookup yields CDR1 ENHRY and CDR2 SYGVKD. The CDR3 loop spans 17 amino acids. With 6 bases removed from V and 7 bases from J, the gap between germline ends came to 27 bases. The CDR3 sequence: CAIRGEEDSSTSGTQYF. The CDR3 coding sequence is TGTGCCATCAGAGGAGAGGAGGACAGTTCTACCTCTGGGACCCAGTACTTC.

This rearrangement joins TRBV30 to TRBJ1-1; a possible D gene is TRBD1 (5 bases). Germline lookup yields CDR1 GTSNPN and CDR2 SVGIG (reference sequence). CDR3 length: 14 amino acids. Trimming removed 5 bases from V and 4 bases from J, with 17 bases in between. The CDR3 sequence is CAWQPYRFGTEAFF. For the CDR3, the DNA is TGTGCCTGGCAGCCCTACAGGTTTGGCACTGAAGCTTTCTTT.

V is TRBV21-1 and J is TRBJ2-7; the table assigns TRBD1, which was not confirmed against the DNA. TRBV21-1 is annotated as a pseudogene. This CDR3 region has 15 residues. CDR3 sequence reads: CASSKEQVGDYEQYF. DNA of the CDR3: TGTGCCAGCAGCAAAGAACAGGTGGGTGACTACGAGCAGTACTTC.

Notes on this clone: Within the sample, other DNA sequences also encode this same CDR3. The V call is TRBV27, the J call TRBJ1-5; D remains ambiguous. This CDR3 contains 13 residues. Trimming took off 4 bases at V and 7 bases at J, with 11 bases between the two ends. Per the germline V gene, CDR1 is MNHEY and CDR2 is SMNVEV (reference sequence). The CDR3 loop reads CASSWGGNQPQHF. The CDR3 coding sequence is TGTGCCAGCAGTTGGGGAGGAAACCAGCCCCAGCATTTT.

This clone was recorded once. The V call is TRBV6-6, the J call TRBJ2-5; a weak D match, TRBD1 (5 bases). The better agreement between TRBJ2-7 and the DNA end casts doubt on the J call. Germline CDR1 MNHNY, CDR2 SVGAGI (reference sequence). This CDR3 is 15 amino acids long. CDR3 sequence (DNA): TGTGCCAGCAGTTACAGCAGGGAAAGCTCCTACGAGCAGTACTTC. Residues: CASSYSRESSYEQYF.

As to this clone: An end of the junction differs from the germline gene, which may be a read error. V is TRBV20-1 and J is TRBJ2-5; D ambiguous. This CDR3 is built from 11 residues. From germline, CDR1 is DFQATT and CDR2 SNEGSKA (reference sequence). The CDR3 loop reads CSAAGVASADF. CDR3 DNA sequence: TGCAGTGCTGCTGGCGTCGCTTCCGCGGACTTC.

The chain joins TRBV27 to TRBJ2-7; perhaps TRBD1 as D (6 bases). CDR3 length equals 18 residues. Germline CDR1 and CDR2: MNHEY and SMNVEV (reference sequence). The V end lost 1 base, the J end lost 0 bases, and 19 bases lay between the germline ends. CDR3 in DNA: TGTGCCAGCAGTTTATTCTTTTTTGGCCCCAGGGGCTCCTACGAGCAGTACTTC. Its protein is CASSLFFFGPRGSYEQYF.

The rearrangement uses TRBV7-3 and TRBJ1-1; 9 nucleotides align to TRBD1. This CDR3 comprises 13 residues. The trim removed 3 bases at V and 9 bases at J, leaving 5 bases unmatched. Germline assignment: CDR1 SGHTA and CDR2 FQGTGA. The CDR3 DNA sequence: TGTGCCAGCAGCTTTACCGGGACAGGGAAAGCTTTCTTT. This codes for CASSFTGTGKAFF.

The V gene is TRBV18, the J gene TRBJ1-3, with TRBD1 identical over 7 bases. The ends lost 2 bases at V and 0 bases at J; junction bases unmatched: 4. Germline CDR1 reads KGHSH; CDR2 reads LQKENI. This CDR3 is 16 amino acids long. The CDR3 is CASSPYDRASGNTIYF. Here the CDR3 DNA reads TGTGCCAGCTCACCATACGACAGGGCCTCTGGAAACACCATATATTTT. The entire variable domain, with the rest obtained from reference TRBV18 and TRBJ1-3, is as follows: NAGVMQNPRHLVRRRGQEARLRCSPMKGHSHVYWYRQLPEEGLKFMVYLQKENIIDESGMPKERFSAEFPKEGPSILRIQQVVRGDSAAYFCASSPYDRASGNTIYFGEGSWLTVV.

V gene TRBV15 combines with J gene TRBJ1-2, with 9 bases that match TRBD1. Germline V gives CDR1 LNHNV, CDR2 YYDKDF (reference sequence). The CDR3 runs 15 residues. The junction had 9 bases not matched to a gene; V was cut back by 5 bases and J by 5 bases. The CDR3 here is CATSGRGTGRYGYTF. DNA for the CDR3: TGTGCCACCAGCGGGAGGGGGACAGGGCGTTATGGCTACACCTTC.

The chain carries TRBV2 and TRBJ2-7, with 7 bases identical to TRBD1. V was clipped by 4 bases and J by 2 bases; unmatched bases: 8. Germline lookup yields CDR1 SNHLY and CDR2 FYNNEI. This CDR3 comprises 15 residues. The CDR3 nucleotides read TGTGCCAGCAGTGTCGTCCGGGACAGACCCTACGAGCAGTACTTC. Residues: CASSVVRDRPYEQYF. Full variable domain (rest looked up from reference TRBV2 and TRBJ2-7): EPEVTQTPSHQVTQMGQEVILRCVPISNHLYFYWYRQILGQKVEFLVSFYNNEISEKSEIFDDQFSVERPDGSNFTLKIRSTKLEDSAMYFCASSVVRDRPYEQYFGPGTRLTVT.

The genes are TRBV5-1 and TRBJ1-2; 8 bases map to TRBD1. The CDR3 has 14 amino acids. Germline V gives CDR1 SGHRS, CDR2 YFSETQ. The J segment lost 1 base and the V segment lost 7 bases, leaving 6 bases of the junction unmatched. The CDR3 loop is CASQTGVGNYGYTF. CDR3 coding DNA: TGCGCCAGCCAGACAGGGGTCGGTAACTATGGCTACACCTTC.

As regards this clone: Other DNA sequences within the sample encode an identical CDR3. This chain connects TRBV9 to TRBJ1-2; unclear D gene. Trimming cost V 0 bases and J 3 bases, with 9 bases left between them. Germline values: CDR1 SGDLS, CDR2 YYNGEE. The CDR3 extends over 14 amino acids. This CDR3 reads CASSVGGGDYGYTF. CDR3 DNA: TGTGCCAGCAGCGTAGGGGGAGGCGACTATGGCTACACCTTC.